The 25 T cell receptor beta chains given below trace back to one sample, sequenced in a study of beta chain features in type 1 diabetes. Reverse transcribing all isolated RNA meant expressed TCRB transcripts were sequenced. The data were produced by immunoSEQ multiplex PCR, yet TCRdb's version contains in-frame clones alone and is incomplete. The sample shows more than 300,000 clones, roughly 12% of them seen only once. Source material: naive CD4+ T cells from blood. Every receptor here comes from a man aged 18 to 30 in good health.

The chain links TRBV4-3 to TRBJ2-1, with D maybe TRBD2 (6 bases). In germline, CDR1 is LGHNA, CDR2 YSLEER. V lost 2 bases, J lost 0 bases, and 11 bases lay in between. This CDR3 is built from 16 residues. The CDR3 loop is CASSQTGDYSYNEQFF. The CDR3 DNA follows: TGCGCCAGCAGCCAAACGGGGGATTACTCCTACAATGAGCAGTTCTTC.

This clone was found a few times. CDR3 nucleotides: TGTGCCAGCAGCTGGCGGGTAACTACAGATACGCAGTATTTT. It specifies CASSWRVTTDTQYF. The rearrangement joins TRBV11-3 to TRBJ2-3, with TRBD2 as a possible D gene (5 bases). Germline values: CDR1 SGHNT, CDR2 YENEEA. The CDR3 loop spans 14 amino acids. Trimming pared 4 bases from V and 3 bases from J, leaving 11 bases between.

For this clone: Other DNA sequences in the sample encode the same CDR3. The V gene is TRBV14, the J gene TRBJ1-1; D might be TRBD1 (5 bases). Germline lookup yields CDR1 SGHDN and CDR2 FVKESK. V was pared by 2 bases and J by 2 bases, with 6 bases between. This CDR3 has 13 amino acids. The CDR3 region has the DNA TGTGCCAGCAGCCAACAGGGAAACACTGAAGCTTTCTTT. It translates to CASSQQGNTEAFF.

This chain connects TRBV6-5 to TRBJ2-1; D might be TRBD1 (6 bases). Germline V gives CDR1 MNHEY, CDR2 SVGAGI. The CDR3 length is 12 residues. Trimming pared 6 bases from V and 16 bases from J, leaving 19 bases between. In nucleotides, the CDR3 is TGTGCCAGCAGCCCCACTCCCCGAGGGGGATTCTTC. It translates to CASSPTPRGGFF.

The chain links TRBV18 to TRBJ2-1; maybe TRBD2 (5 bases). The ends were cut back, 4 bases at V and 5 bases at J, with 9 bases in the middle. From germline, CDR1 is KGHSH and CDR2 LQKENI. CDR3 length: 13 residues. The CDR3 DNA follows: TGTGCCAGCTCACTGAGCGGTGACAATGAGCAGTTCTTC. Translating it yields CASSLSGDNEQFF.

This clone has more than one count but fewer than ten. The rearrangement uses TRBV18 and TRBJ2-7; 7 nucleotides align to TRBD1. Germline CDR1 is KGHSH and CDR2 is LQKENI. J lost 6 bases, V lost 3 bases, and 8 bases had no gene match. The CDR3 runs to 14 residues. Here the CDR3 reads CASSPRTGRGEQYF. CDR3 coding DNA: TGTGCCAGCTCACCGAGGACAGGCCGTGGCGAGCAGTACTTC.

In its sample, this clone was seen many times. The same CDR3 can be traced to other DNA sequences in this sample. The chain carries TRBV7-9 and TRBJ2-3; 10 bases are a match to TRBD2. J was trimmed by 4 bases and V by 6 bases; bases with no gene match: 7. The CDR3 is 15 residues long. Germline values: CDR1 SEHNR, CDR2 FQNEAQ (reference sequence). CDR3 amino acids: CASSALAGAADTQYF. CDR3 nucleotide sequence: TGTGCCAGCAGTGCCCTAGCGGGAGCGGCAGATACGCAGTATTTT.

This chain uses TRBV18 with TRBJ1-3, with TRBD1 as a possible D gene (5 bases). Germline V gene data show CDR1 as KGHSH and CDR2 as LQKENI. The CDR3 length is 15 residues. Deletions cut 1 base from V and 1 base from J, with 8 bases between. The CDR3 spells CASSPLSGSGNTIYF. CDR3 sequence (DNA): TGTGCCAGCTCACCACTCTCAGGGTCTGGAAACACCATATATTTT.

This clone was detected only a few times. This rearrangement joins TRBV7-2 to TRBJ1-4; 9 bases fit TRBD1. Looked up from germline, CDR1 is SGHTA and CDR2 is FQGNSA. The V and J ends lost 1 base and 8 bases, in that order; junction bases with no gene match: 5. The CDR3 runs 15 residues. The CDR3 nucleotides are TGTGCCAGCAGCTTAGACAGGGGGCGCGAGGAAAAACTGTTTTTT. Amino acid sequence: CASSLDRGREEKLFF.

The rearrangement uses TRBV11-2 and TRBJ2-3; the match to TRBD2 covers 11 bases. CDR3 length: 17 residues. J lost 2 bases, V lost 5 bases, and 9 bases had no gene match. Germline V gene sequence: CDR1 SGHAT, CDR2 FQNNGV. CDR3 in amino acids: CASSPDRLAGPTDTQYF. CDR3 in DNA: TGTGCCAGCAGCCCCGACCGACTAGCGGGGCCCACAGATACGCAGTATTTT.

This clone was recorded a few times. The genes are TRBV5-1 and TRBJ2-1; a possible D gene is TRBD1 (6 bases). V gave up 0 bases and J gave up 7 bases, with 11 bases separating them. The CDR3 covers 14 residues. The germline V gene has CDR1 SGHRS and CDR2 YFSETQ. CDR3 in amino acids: CASSLGVQGNEQFF. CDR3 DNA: TGCGCCAGCAGCTTGGGCGTGCAGGGGAATGAGCAGTTCTTC.

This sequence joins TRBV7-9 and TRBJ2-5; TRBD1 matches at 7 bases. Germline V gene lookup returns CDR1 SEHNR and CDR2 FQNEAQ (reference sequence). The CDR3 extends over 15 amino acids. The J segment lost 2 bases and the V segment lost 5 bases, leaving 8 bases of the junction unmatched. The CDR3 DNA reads TGTGCCAGCAGCCTAACCAAGGGACAGCAAGAGACCCAGTACTTC. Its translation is CASSLTKGQQETQYF.

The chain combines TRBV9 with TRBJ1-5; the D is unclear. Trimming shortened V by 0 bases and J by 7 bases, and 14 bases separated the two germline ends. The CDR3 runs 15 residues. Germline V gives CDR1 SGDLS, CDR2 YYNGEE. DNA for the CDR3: TGTGCCAGCAGCGTAGGTATAGCGGGAAGACAGCCCCAGCATTTT. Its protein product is CASSVGIAGRQPQHF.

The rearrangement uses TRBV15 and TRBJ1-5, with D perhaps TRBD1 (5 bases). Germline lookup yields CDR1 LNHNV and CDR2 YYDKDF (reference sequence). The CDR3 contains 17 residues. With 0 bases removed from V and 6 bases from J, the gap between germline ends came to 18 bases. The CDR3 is CATSREGLLIRGQPQHF. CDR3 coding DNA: TGTGCCACCAGCAGAGAGGGGCTTCTAATACGCGGTCAGCCCCAGCATTTT. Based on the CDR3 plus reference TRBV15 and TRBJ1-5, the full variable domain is DAMVIQNPRYQVTQFGKPVTLSCSQTLNHNVMYWYQQKSSQAPKLLFHYYDKDFNNEADTPDNFQSRRPNTSFCFLDIRSPGLGDTAMYLCATSREGLLIRGQPQHFGDGTRLSIL.

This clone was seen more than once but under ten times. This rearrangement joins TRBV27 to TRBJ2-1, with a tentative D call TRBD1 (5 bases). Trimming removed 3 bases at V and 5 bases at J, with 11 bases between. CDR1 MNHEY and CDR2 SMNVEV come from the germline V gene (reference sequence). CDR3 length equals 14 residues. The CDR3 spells CASSFDRTNNEQFF. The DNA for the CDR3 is TGTGCCAGCAGTTTCGATAGGACAAACAATGAGCAGTTCTTC.

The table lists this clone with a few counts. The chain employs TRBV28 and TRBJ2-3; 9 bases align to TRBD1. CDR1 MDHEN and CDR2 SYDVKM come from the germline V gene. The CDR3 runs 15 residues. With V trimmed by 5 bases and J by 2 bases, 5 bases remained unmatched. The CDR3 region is CASSVQGANTDTQYF. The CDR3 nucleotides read TGTGCCAGCAGTGTACAGGGGGCTAACACAGATACGCAGTATTTT.

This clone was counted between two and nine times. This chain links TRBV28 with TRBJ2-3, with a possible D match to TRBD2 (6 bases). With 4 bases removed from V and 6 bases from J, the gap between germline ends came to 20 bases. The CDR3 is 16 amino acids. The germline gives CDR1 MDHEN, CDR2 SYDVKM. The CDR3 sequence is CASSSTMRGSMDTQYF. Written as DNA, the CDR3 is TGTGCCAGCAGTTCCACGATGCGGGGAAGCATGGATACGCAGTATTTT.

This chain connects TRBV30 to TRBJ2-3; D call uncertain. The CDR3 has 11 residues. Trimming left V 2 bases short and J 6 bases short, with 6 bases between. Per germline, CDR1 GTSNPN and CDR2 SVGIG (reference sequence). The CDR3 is CAWSSGDTQYF. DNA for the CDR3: TGTGCCTGGAGTAGTGGCGATACGCAGTATTTT. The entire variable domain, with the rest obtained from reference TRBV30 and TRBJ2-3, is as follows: SQTIHQWPATLVQPVGSPLSLECTVEGTSNPNLYWYRQAAGRGLQLLFYSVGIGQISSEVPQNLSASRPQDRQFILSSKKLLLSDSGFYLCAWSSGDTQYFGPGTRLTVL.

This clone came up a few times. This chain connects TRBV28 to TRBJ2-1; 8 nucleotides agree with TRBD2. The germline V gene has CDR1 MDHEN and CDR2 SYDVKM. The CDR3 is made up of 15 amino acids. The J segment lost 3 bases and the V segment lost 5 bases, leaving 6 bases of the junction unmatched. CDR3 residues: CASSPAGLGYNEQFF. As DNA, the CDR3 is TGTGCCAGCAGTCCCGCGGGACTAGGCTACAATGAGCAGTTCTTC.

The CDR3 coding sequence is TGTGCCAGCCAAAGGGGGAGGGGATATGGCTACACCTTC. Amino acids: CASQRGRGYGYTF. This chain links TRBV25-1 with TRBJ1-2, with a possible D match to TRBD1 (6 bases). Germline V gives CDR1 MGHDK, CDR2 SYGVNS. The CDR3 has 13 residues. V shed 8 bases and J shed 5 bases, with 15 bases lying between them.

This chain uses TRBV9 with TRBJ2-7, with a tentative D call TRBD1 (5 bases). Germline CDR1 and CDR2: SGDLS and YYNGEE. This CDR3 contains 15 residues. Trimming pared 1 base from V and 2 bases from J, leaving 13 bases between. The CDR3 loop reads CASSVTDSVPYEQYF. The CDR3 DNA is TGTGCCAGCAGCGTAACTGACAGTGTTCCCTACGAGCAGTACTTC.

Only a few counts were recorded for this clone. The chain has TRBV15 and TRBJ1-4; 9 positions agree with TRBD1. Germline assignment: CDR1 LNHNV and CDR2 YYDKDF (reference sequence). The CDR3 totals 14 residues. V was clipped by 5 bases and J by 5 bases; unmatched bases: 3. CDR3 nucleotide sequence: TGTGCCACCAGCCGGGACAGGGCAAATGAAAAACTGTTTTTT. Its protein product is CATSRDRANEKLFF. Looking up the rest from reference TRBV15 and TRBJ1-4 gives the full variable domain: DAMVIQNPRYQVTQFGKPVTLSCSQTLNHNVMYWYQQKSSQAPKLLFHYYDKDFNNEADTPDNFQSRRPNTSFCFLDIRSPGLGDTAMYLCATSRDRANEKLFFGSGTQLSVL.

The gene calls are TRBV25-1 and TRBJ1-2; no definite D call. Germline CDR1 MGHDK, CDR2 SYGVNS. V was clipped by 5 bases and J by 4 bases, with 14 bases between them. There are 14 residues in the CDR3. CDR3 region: CASSKPGLPYGYTF. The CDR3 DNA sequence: TGTGCCAGCAGTAAACCAGGCCTACCCTATGGCTACACCTTC.

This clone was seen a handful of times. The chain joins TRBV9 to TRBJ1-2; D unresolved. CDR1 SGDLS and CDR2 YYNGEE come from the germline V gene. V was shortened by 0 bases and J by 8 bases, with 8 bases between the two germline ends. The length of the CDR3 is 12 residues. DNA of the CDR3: TGTGCCAGCAGCGTAGCCAGCAGGGGCTACACCTTC. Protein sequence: CASSVASRGYTF.

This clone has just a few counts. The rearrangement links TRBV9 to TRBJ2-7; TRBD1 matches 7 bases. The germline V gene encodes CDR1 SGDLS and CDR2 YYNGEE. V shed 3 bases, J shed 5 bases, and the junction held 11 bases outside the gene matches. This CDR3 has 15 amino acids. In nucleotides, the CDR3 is TGTGCCAGCAGCGATGAGACAGGGCCGTTCCACGAGCAGTACTTC. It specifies CASSDETGPFHEQYF.